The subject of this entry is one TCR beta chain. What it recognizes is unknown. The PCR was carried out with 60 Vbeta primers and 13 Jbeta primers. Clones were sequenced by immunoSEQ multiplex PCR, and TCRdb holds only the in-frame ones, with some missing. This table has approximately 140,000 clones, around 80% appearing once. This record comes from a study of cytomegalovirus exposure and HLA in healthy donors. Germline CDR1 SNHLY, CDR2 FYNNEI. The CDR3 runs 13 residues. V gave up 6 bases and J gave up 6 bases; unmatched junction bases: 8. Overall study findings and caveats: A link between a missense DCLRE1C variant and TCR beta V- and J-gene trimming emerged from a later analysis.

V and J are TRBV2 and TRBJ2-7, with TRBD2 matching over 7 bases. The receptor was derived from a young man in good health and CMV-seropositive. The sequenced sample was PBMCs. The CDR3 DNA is TGTGCCAGCAGGCCGATCGGACTAGGCGAGCAGTACTTC. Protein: CASRPIGLGEQYF.